This T cell receptor beta chain emerged from a study of cytomegalovirus exposure and HLA in healthy donors. General study results and limits: Reportedly, TCR beta sequences accurately predicted HLA-A and HLA-B alleles in most subjects.

PCR used 60 Vbeta primers and 13 Jbeta primers. Clones were read by immunoSEQ multiplex PCR, and TCRdb kept only the in-frame ones, dropping some. The sample lists under 200,000 clones, more than 9.5% occurring once. Germline V gene lookup returns CDR1 MNHEY and CDR2 SMNVEV (reference sequence). The CDR3 has 20 residues. The V segment lost 3 bases and the J segment 0 bases; nucleotides outside the gene matches: 11. There are a few counts of this clone. Its antigen remains unidentified. The sample consisted of PBMCs. The rearrangement uses TRBV27 and TRBJ2-2; 12 bases are a match to TRBD2. The source is a man between 50 and 59 years old in good health and CMV-seropositive. The CDR3 DNA reads TGTGCCAGCAGTTTCCTACTAGCGGGGGGTTTTGCCGCGAACACCGGGGAGCTGTTTTTT. Translation: CASSFLLAGGFAANTGELFF.